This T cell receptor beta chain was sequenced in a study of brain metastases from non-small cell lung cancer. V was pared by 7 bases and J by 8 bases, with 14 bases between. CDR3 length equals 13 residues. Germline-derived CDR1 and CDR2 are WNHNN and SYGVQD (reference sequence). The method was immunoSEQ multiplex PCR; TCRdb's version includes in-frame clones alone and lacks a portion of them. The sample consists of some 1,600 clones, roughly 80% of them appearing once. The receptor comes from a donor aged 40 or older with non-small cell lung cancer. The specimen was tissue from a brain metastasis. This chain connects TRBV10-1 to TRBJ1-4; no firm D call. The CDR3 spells CASTVVAWEKLFF. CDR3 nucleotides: TGCGCCAGCACTGTTGTTGCCTGGGAAAAACTGTTTTTT.